The entry below gives a single T cell receptor (beta chain) sequence along with its context. The antigen it recognizes is unknown. Relative to the germline gene, one junction end is altered; a read error may explain this. This record comes from a study of Graves' ophthalmopathy and Graves' hyperthyroidism (dated by TCRdb to the late 2010s). About the study as a whole: Peripheral blood was collected before any treatment was given, at the time of initial diagnosis. An independent validation cohort comprised some 19 hyperthyroidism patients and 15 to 17 patients who later progressed from hyperthyroidism to ophthalmopathy. T-cell repertoires of thyroid tissue and blood were compared in several hyperthyroidism patients. To tell Graves' ophthalmopathy apart from Graves' hyperthyroidism, and to predict which patients would progress to ophthalmopathy, the study relied on TCR beta repertoire signatures. A discovery set of about 99 patients (43 ophthalmopathy, just over 55 stable hyperthyroidism) was enrolled to explore V-J signatures distinguishing ophthalmopathy from hyperthyroidism. In total, approximately 140 blood samples were TCR-sequenced: fewer than 50 ophthalmopathy, some 75 hyperthyroidism and roughly 17 hyperthyroidism-to-ophthalmopathy patients. After sampling, hyperthyroidism patients received methimazole starting at 30 mg daily, and ophthalmopathy patients received high-dose intravenous methylprednisolone.

Ophthalmopathy patients were characterized by moderately to severely active disease, a Clinical Activity Score of at least 3, a NOSPECS grade of at least 4, and a disease duration under 3 months. Patients were excluded if they had other autoimmune diseases, uncontrolled infections, pregnancy or lactation. Clinical symptoms, serum thyroxine, TRAb, thyroid ultrasound and orbital computed tomography formed the basis of the diagnosis. Using Ficoll-Paque density gradient centrifugation, PBMCs were isolated from 9.5 to 10 ml of fresh peripheral blood. Total RNA was extracted with Trizol reagent and quality-checked on an Agilent 2100 Bioanalyzer. What the research found in general, with its limitations: Sample size was not statistically predetermined, and group allocation was not concealed from the investigators. Ophthalmopathy was separated from stable hyperthyroidism by the 13-signature model with around 89% sensitivity and less than 82% specificity in cross-validation and with 80%/75% in the test set. In validation, the model predicted ophthalmopathy progression with over 60% sensitivity and 72% to 80% specificity; some 13 predicted patients were CT-confirmed with GO in a median of about 6.1 months. Most of the expanded thyroid clonotypes with a frequency above 0.001 were also detected in blood, and it was suggested that the thyroid immune response may be reflected by blood repertoires.

For repertoire sequencing, TCR beta CDR3 regions were amplified from RNA transcripts. The first round of RT-PCR was done with HTBI primers and the Qiagen OneStep RT-PCR kit, and was followed by a second round of multiplex PCR, then size selection and purification. Libraries were sequenced paired-end with 100 bp reads on an Illumina HiSeq2000. Turning to the authors' computational methods: SOAPnuke was used to process the reads, throwing out any read that had adapters, had uncalled bases, had a mean Phred below 15, or lacked an exact constant-primer or identifier match. High-quality paired reads were merged with COPE v1.2.5. Unique nucleotide sequences were defined as clonotypes and aligned to IMGT TRB V, D and J references using MiTCR v1.1. Only V-J combinations with frequency above 0.0001 were analysed, covering 99.2% of repertoires. For each V-J combination, a TCR clonal expansion and chaos score was defined as F50 clonal expansion divided by the chaos observed in the TCRdist matrix. Welch's t-statistics and random forest were used to reduce features to 10 to 15 V-J combinations, which were fed into a naive Bayes classifier. The similarity between thyroid and blood repertoires was quantified using the Morisita-Horn index. The public reads were reanalyzed by TCRdb: fastp trimming at Q25, MiXCR alignment, in-frame beta chains only. CDR3 protein sequences are deduplicated, and each keeps its most common genes and DNA. TCRdb assigned the V and J calls; the authors' analysis was not used. This sample is represented by 300,000 to 350,000 distinct CDR3 sequences; about a sixth of them were singletons. 10% to 15% of the sample rests with the top ten.

The CDR3 numbers 15 residues from cysteine through phenylalanine. Only the CDR3 part of the read is kept: 45 bases, read in frame from the first base. In the germline V gene, CDR1 corresponds to LGHNA and CDR2 to YSLEER. The V and J genes are TRBV4-3 and TRBJ1-1; a tentative D match to TRBD1 spans 5 bases. Sample: peripheral blood. This TCR derives from an adult man with Graves' ophthalmopathy. The CDR3 has the sequence CASSQDGGANTEASF. The sequence in DNA is TGCGCCAGCAGCCAAGATGGGGGTGCGAACACTGAAGCTTCCTTT.